Listed here are 3 T cell receptor beta chains from one sample, sequenced in a study of T cell changes during pregnancy in multiple sclerosis. Sequencing was performed with immunoSEQ multiplex PCR; in TCRdb, only in-frame clones are kept and a portion is missing. The sample shows about 100,000 clones, approximately 94% of them seen only once. The specimen comprised peripheral blood, sampled before pregnancy. The receptor set was obtained from a female donor with multiple sclerosis, enrolled in a pregnancy study.

This rearrangement joins TRBV6-1 to TRBJ1-2; unclear D gene. This CDR3 comprises 14 residues. Germline assignment: CDR1 MNHNS and CDR2 SASEGT. Trimming stripped 6 bases from V and 4 bases from J, with 15 bases between. This CDR3 reads CASRLSGSSYGYTF. CDR3 coding DNA: TGTGCCAGCAGGCTATCAGGTTCCTCCTATGGCTACACCTTC.

Written as DNA, the CDR3 is TGTGCCAGCAGCCAGTACCCTGACAGGGTTTCTAACACTGAAGCTTTCTTT. It encodes CASSQYPDRVSNTEAFF. The genes are TRBV4-2 and TRBJ1-1, with 7 bases aligning to TRBD1. With 3 bases clipped from V and 2 bases from J, the junction kept 12 bases outside the gene matches. The V gene's germline CDR1 is LGHNA and CDR2 YNFKEQ. This CDR3 is built from 17 residues.

This clone was observed once. The V call is TRBV28, the J call TRBJ1-5; unclear D gene. Germline CDR1 and CDR2: MDHEN and SYDVKM. Between the trimmed V and J ends, which lost 4 bases and 3 bases, there was a span of 16 bases. This CDR3 comprises 16 residues. For the CDR3, the DNA is TGTGCCAGCAGTTCCTGGACTGAACCTAACAATCAGCCCCAGCATTTT. Translated, it gives CASSSWTEPNNQPQHF.